The T cell receptor (beta chain) described here comes from a study of cytomegalovirus exposure and HLA in healthy donors. Study-wide points: Subsequent analysis found a tendency for first-cohort TCR clusters to co-occur within the approximately 130 validation repertoires. Altogether, some 160 TCR beta chains were recorded as cytomegalovirus-associated. Specific recognition of CMV antigens was confirmed in vitro for a few chains (all CMV-associated).

The validation cohort, a group of 100 to 150 subjects, included the donors and was separate from the roughly 670-subject first cohort. Libraries were prepared by immunoSEQ multiplex PCR; TCRdb keeps only in-frame clonotypes and omits some of them. The sample lists about 120,000 clones, about 89% occurring once. This CDR3 is 15 amino acids long. Germline CDR1 and CDR2: ENHRY and SYGVKD. V was pared by 4 bases and J by 2 bases, with 11 bases between. Concerning this clone: Its target is unknown.

The V gene is TRBV10-3, the J gene TRBJ2-2; D ambiguous. This clonotype originated in a woman younger than 35 in good health and CMV-seronegative. Material for sequencing was PBMCs. The CDR3 nucleotides are TGTGCCATCAGTGGGTCAGTACTAAACACCGGGGAGCTGTTTTTT. It codes for CAISGSVLNTGELFF.